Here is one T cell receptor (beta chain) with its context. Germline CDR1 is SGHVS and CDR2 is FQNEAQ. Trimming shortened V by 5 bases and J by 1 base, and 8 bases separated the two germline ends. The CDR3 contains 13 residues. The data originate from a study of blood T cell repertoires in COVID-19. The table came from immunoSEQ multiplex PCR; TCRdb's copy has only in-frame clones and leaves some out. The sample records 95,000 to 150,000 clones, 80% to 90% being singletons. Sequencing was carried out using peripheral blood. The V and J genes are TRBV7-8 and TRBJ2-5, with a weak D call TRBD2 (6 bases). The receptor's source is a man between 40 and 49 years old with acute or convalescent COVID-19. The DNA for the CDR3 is TGTGCCAGCAGCCCCGGGGGCCAAGAGACCCAGTACTTC. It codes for CASSPGGQETQYF.